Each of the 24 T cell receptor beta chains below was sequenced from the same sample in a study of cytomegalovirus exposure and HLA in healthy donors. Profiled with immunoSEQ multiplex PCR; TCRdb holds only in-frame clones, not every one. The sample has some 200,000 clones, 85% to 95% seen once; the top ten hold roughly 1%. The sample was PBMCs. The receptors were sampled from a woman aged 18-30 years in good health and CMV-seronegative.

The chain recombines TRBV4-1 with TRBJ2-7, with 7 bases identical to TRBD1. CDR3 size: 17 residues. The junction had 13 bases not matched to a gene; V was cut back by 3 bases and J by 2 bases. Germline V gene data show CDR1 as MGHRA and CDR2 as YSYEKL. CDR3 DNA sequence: TGCGCCAGCAGCCAGGATGCCGCAGGGGGTATTGCCTACGAGCAGTACTTC. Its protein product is CASSQDAAGGIAYEQYF.

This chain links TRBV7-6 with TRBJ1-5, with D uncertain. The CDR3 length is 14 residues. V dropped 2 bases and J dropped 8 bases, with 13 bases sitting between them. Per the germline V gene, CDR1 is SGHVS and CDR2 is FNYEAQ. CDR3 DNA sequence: TGTGCCAGCAGCTTAAACGGAAACGACAAGCCCCAGCATTTT. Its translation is CASSLNGNDKPQHF. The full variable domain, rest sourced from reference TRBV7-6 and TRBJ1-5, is GAGVSQSPRYKVTKRGQDVALRCDPISGHVSLYWYRQALGQGPEFLTYFNYEAQQDKSGLPNDRFSAERPEGSISTLTIQRTEQRDSAMYRCASSLNGNDKPQHFGDGTRLSIL.

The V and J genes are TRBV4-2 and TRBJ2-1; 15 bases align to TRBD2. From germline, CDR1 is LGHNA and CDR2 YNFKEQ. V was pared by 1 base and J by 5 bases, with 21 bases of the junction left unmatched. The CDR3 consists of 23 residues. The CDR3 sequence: CASSQVPQRFGLAGGTTNNEQFF. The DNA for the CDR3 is TGTGCCAGCAGCCAAGTTCCCCAACGATTTGGACTAGCGGGAGGGACAACCAACAATGAGCAGTTCTTC.

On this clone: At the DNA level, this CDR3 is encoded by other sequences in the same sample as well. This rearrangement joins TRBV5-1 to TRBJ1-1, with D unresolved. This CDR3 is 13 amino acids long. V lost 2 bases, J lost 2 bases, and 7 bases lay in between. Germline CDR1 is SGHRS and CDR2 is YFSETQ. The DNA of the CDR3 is TGCGCCAGCAGCTTACGAGTAAACACTGAAGCTTTCTTT. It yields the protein CASSLRVNTEAFF.

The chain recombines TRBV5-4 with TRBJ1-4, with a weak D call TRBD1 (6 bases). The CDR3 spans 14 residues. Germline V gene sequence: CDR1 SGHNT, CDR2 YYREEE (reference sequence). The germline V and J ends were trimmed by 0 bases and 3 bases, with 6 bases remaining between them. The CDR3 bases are TGTGCCAGCAGCTTGGACAGGGCTAATGAAAAACTGTTTTTT. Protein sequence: CASSLDRANEKLFF.

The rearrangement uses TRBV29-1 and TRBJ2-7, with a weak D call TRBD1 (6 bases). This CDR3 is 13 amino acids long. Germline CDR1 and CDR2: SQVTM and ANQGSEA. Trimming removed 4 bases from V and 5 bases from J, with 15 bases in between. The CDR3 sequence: CSVGLGALNEQYF. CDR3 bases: TGCAGCGTTGGCTTGGGGGCGCTGAACGAGCAGTACTTC.

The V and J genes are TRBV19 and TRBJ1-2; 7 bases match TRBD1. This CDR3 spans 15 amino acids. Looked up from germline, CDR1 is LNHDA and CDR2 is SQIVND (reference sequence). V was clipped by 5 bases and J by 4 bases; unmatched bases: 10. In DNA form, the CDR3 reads TGTGCCAGTAGTGTTACAGGGGATGGTGTCTATGGCTACACCTTC. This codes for CASSVTGDGVYGYTF. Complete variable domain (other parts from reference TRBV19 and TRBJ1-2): DGGITQSPKYLFRKEGQNVTLSCEQNLNHDAMYWYRQDPGQGLRLIYYSQIVNDFQKGDIAEGYSVSREKKESFPLTVTSAQKNPTAFYLCASSVTGDGVYGYTFGSGTRLTVV.

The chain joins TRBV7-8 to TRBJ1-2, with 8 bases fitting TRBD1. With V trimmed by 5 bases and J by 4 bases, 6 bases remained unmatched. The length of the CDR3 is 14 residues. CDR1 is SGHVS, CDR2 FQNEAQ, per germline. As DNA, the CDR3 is TGTGCCAGCAGCCTAGGACAGGGAGGCTATGGCTACACCTTC. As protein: CASSLGQGGYGYTF.

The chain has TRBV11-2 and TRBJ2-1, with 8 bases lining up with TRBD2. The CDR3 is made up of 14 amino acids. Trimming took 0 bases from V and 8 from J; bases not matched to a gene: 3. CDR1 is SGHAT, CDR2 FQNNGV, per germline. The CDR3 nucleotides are TGTGCCAGCAGCTTAGAGGCGGGGGGAGATGAGCAGTTCTTC. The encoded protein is CASSLEAGGDEQFF.

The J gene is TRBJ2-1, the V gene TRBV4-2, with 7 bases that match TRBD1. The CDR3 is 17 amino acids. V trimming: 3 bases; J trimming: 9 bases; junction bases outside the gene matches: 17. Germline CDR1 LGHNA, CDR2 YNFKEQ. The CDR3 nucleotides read TGTGCCAGCAGCCAGTTACAGGGGCTCACAGGGGCAGGTGAGCAGTTCTTC. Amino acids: CASSQLQGLTGAGEQFF.

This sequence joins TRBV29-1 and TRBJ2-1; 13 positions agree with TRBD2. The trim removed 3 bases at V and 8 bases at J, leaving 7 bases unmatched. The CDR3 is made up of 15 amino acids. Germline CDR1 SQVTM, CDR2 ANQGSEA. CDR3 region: CSVDPLAGGMDEQFF. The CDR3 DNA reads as TGCAGCGTTGACCCACTAGCGGGAGGGATGGATGAGCAGTTCTTC.

The CDR3 region is CASRRAYEQYF. CDR3 in DNA: TGTGCCAGCAGACGAGCCTACGAGCAGTACTTC. The chain combines TRBV2 with TRBJ2-7; D remains ambiguous. This CDR3 is built from 11 residues. Trimming cost V 6 bases and J 2 bases, with 5 bases left between them. Germline CDR1 reads SNHLY; CDR2 reads FYNNEI.

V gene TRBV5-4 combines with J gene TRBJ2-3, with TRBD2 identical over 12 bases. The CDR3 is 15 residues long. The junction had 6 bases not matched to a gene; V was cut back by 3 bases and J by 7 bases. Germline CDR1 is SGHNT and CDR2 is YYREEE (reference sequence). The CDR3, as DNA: TGTGCCAGCAGCTCCGGGACTAGCGGGTTATATACGCAGTATTTT. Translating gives CASSSGTSGLYTQYF.

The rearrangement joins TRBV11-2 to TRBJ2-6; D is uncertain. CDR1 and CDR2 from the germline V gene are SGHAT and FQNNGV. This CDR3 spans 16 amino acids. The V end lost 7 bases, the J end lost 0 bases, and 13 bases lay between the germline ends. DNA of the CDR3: TGTGCCAGCATCCCCTTGATGAGCTCTGGGGCCAACGTCCTGACTTTC. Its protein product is CASIPLMSSGANVLTF.

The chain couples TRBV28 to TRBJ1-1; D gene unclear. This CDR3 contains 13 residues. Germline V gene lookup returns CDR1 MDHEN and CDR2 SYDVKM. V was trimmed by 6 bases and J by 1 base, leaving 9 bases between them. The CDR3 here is CASSLLANTEAFF. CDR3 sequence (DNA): TGTGCCAGCAGCCTGTTGGCGAACACTGAAGCTTTCTTT.

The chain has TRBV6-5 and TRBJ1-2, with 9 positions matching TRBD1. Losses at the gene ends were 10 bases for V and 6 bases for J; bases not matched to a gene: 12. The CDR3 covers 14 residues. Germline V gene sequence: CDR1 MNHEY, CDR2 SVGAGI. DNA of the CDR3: TGTGCCACTCAACTCTCCGGGACAGGGCATGGCTACACCTTC. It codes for CATQLSGTGHGYTF.

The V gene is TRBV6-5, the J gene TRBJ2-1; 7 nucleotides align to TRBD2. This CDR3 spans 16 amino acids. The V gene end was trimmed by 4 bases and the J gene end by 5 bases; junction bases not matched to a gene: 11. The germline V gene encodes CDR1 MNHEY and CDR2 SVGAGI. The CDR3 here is CASSFVGGGRNNEQFF. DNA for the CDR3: TGTGCCAGCAGTTTCGTCGGAGGCGGGAGAAACAATGAGCAGTTCTTC.

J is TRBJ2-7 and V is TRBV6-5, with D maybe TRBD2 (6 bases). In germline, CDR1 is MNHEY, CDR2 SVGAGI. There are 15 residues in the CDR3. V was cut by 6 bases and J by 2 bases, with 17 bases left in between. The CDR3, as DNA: TGTGCCAGCAGGAGGGTTGTGGGAGGTGCCTACGAGCAGTACTTC. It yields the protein CASRRVVGGAYEQYF.

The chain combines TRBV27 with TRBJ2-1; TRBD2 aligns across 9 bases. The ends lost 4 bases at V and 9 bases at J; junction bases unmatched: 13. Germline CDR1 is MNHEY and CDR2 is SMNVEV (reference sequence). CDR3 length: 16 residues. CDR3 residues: CASSSPPRRGGGEQFF. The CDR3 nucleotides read TGTGCCAGCAGTTCCCCCCCCAGGCGCGGGGGGGGTGAGCAGTTCTTC.

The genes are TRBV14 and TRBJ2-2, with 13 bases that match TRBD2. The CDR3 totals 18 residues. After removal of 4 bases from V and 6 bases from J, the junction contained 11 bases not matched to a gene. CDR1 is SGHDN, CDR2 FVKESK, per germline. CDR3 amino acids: CASSPRTSGSRMAGELFF. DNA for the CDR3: TGTGCCAGCAGCCCGAGGACTAGCGGGAGTAGGATGGCCGGGGAGCTGTTTTTT.

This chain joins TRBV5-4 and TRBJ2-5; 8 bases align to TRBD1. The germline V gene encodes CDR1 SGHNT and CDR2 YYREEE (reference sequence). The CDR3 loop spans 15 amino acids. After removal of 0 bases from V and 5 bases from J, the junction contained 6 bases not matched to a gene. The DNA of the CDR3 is TGTGCCAGCAGCTTGGTGGCAGGGGGCGTCGAGACCCAGTACTTC. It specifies CASSLVAGGVETQYF.

The CDR3 DNA reads TGTGCCAGCAGCCCCCACAGGGGAGGAGTAGGGAACACTGAAGCTTTCTTT. Its translation: CASSPHRGGVGNTEAFF. The chain links TRBV7-9 to TRBJ1-1; 7 bases are a match to TRBD1. With 5 bases clipped from V and 1 base from J, the junction kept 13 bases outside the gene matches. The germline gives CDR1 SEHNR, CDR2 FQNEAQ (reference sequence). The CDR3 totals 17 residues. Supplemented by reference TRBV7-9 and TRBJ1-1, the full variable domain reads DTGVSQNPRHKITKRGQNVTFRCDPISEHNRLYWYRQTLGQGPEFLTYFQNEAQLEKSRLLSDRFSAERPKGSFSTLEIQRTEQGDSAMYLCASSPHRGGVGNTEAFFGQGTRLTVV.

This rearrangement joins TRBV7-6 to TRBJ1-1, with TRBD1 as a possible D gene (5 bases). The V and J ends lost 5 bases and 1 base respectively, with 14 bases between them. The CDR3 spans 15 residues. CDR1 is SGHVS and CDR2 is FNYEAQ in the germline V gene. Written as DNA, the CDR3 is TGTGCCAGCAGCCCCCGACCTCAGGGGAACACTGAAGCTTTCTTT. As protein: CASSPRPQGNTEAFF.

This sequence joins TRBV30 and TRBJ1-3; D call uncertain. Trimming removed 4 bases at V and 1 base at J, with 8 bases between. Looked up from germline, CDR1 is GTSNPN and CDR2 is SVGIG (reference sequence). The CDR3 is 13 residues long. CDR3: CAWNFISGNTIYF. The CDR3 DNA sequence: TGTGCCTGGAATTTCATTTCTGGAAACACCATATATTTT.